This T cell receptor beta chain came from a study of T cells after posttransplantation cyclophosphamide. The study, taken as a whole, reports: Skin or GI-infiltrating T cells shared few TRB sequences with blood.

To note about this clone: What it recognizes is unknown.

Unmatched junction bases numbered 9, after V lost 0 bases and J lost 5 bases. Germline CDR1 and CDR2: LGHNA and YNFKEQ. CDR3 length: 17 residues. Generated by immunoSEQ multiplex PCR, the TCRdb table keeps only in-frame clones and is missing some. The repertoire includes about 11,000 clones, roughly 95% of them detected once, and 0.25% to 0.35% sits in the top ten. The related graft donor's blood sample was taken on the day of bone marrow donation. The naive gate required viable CD3+CD4+ or CD3+CD8+ cells with CCR7+CD45RA+CD45RO-CD95-CD27+CD28+ phenotype. The receptor was derived from a young man in good health and a related stem cell transplant donor. Specimen: naive CD8+ T cells sorted from PBMCs. V and J are TRBV4-2 and TRBJ2-5; 10 positions match TRBD2. This CDR3 is CASSQDPTSGEGETQYF. In DNA form, the CDR3 reads TGTGCCAGCAGCCAAGACCCCACTAGCGGGGAGGGGGAGACCCAGTACTTC.